This entry features one TCR beta chain sequence. In its sample, this clone was seen a few times. Its target antigen remains unknown. The record has no base qualities; no much larger clone is one base away. The data stem from a study of beta chain features in type 1 diabetes (dated by TCRdb to the late 2010s). Notes on the research overall: No differences in mean age, gender distribution, total cell number or subset yield were found between patients and healthy donors. A total of 90 million to 130 million sorted cells were examined across all samples, and a strong correlation was observed between cell number per subset and RNA yield. In the study, recently diagnosed type 1 diabetes patients and matched healthy donors were compared on the TCRB repertoires of their sorted circulating CD4+ T cell subsets. Regulatory and stem cell-like memory subsets were isolated from only 8 patients and roughly 8 healthy donors, whereas naive and central memory subsets came from all 28 donors. Summary of the overall study and its limitations: Shorter templates might be favored by PCR, yet because patient and control samples were amplified and corrected together, any such skew would affect both groups equally. At VDJ recombination sites, patients with type 1 diabetes made fewer insertions and deleted more nucleotides, a pattern implying thymic rearrangement abnormalities. A moderate but significant shortening of TCRB CDR3 length was observed in type 1 diabetes patients in all four CD4+ subsets. Naive, central memory and regulatory TCRB repertoires appeared to be more similar among patients than among healthy donors. Because cDNA was sequenced instead of genomic DNA, highly expressing activated cells could be over-represented, though the groups showed no difference in activation or CD3 levels. Because the HLA sub-analyses included only small numbers of individuals, any influence of HLA type on TCRB rearrangement was left unresolved.

All of the isolated RNA was reverse transcribed with the High Capacity cDNA Reverse Transcription Kit, so expressed TCRB transcripts were sequenced. Deep immunoSEQ sequencing was performed on naive, central memory and regulatory T cell samples, with an average of around 3.4 million total reads per sample. Sorted cells were lysed in RLT buffer, and RNA was extracted using DNase-treated RNeasy Micro or Mini kits according to cell number. To prevent cross-contamination, each cell subset was processed individually, whereas patient and healthy donor samples were processed jointly. The immunoSEQ multiplex PCR was used to amplify TCRB sequences from cDNA, generating 87-bp fragments that spanned the CDR3 region. The amplicons were sequenced using the Illumina HiSeq platform. Regarding the original processing steps: PCR bias was corrected computationally using synthetic template baselines, and reads within Hamming distance 2 were collapsed, with unmergeable singletons discarded. Reads were aligned against IMGT so that V, D and J genes, CDR3 length and insertions or deletions at six rearrangement sites could be assigned. Within each subset, clonotype counts were normalized to sorted cell number, after which true diversity and Gini coefficients were computed with the tcR R package. The overlap coefficient, calculated on TCRB nucleotide sequences, was used to quantify repertoire sharing. The table comes from immuneACCESS by way of TCRdb, which keeps in-frame sequences with V and J called. Part of the clones is missing from these tables; in studies checked, under half for an unresolved V gene and the rest for unknown reasons. The V and J calls and clone size come from that table; D and trimming were worked out from the DNA. The sample table holds tens of thousands of clones, of which around 70% were seen once. The top ten clones comprise about 2% of the sample.

Each donor gave one peripheral blood draw, averaging around 0.11 L, which was collected into heparinised tubes. Naive, central memory, regulatory and stem cell-like memory CD4+ T cells were sorted on a BD FACSAria II using a panel including CD45RO, CCR7, CD25, CD127, CD95 and CD27. Purity was above 98% for every sorted population. PBMCs were isolated right away by Lymphoprep density gradient centrifugation and were stained directly, without culture. So that batch effects would be minimized, each experiment stained and sorted samples in pairs, pairing one healthy donor with one patient. V is shortened by 4 bases, J by 5 bases, and the region joining them spans 12 bases. Reading the germline V gene gives CDR1 SGHRS and CDR2 YFSETQ. The CDR3 sequence holds 13 residues, the cysteine and phenylalanine included. Only the CDR3 part of the read is kept: 39 bases, read in frame from the first base.

The clonotype comes from a woman between 18 and 30 years old with type 1 diabetes. Sequencing was carried out using Tregs from blood. In light of the paper, this sample's cell subset or site label describes: regulatory CD4+ T cells. This receptor chain uses TRBV5-1 and TRBJ1-1; D gene: possibly TRBD1, on 6 matching bases. The DNA sequence is given as TGCGCCAGCAGCATTACAGGGCGAACTGAAGCTTTCTTT. It translates as CASSITGRTEAFF.